This record looks at one T cell receptor (beta chain) sequence and its context. What it binds is not known. TCRdb keeps only in-frame clones here, not all; method: immunoSEQ multiplex PCR. The sample includes tens of thousands of clones, approximately 84% seen only once; the top ten take about 2.7%. The sample is drawn from a study of PD-1 blockade in mismatch repair-deficient tumors. Study in general: All were previously treated, progressing patients with around 12 mismatch repair-deficient cancer types.

V shed 4 bases and J 5 bases; nucleotides not matched to a gene: 11. Looked up from germline, CDR1 is LNHDA and CDR2 is SQIVND (reference sequence). This CDR3 contains 17 residues. Study results and caveats: Tumor-resident clones, often undetectable pretreatment in blood, expanded then contracted after pembrolizumab.

PCR or immunohistochemistry showed mismatch repair deficiency in every enrolled patient. The TCR-sequenced patients were a few responders to pembrolizumab. This rearrangement joins TRBV19 to TRBJ2-7; 13 bases fit TRBD2. Material: PBMCs, obtained before pembrolizumab treatment. The TCR sequence derives from an adult with mismatch repair-deficient cancer. The CDR3 region has the DNA TGTGCCAGTAGTAAACCGGGACTAGCGGGAAGTATCCACGAGCAGTACTTC. Its translation: CASSKPGLAGSIHEQYF.